This T cell receptor beta chain is drawn from a study of cytomegalovirus exposure and HLA in healthy donors. The CDR3 runs 13 residues. V shed 1 base and J shed 4 bases, with 7 bases lying between them. Germline CDR1 reads SGHVS; CDR2 reads FNYEAQ. Amplification used 60 Vbeta primers and 13 Jbeta primers. Sequencing was performed with immunoSEQ multiplex PCR; in TCRdb, only in-frame clones are kept and a portion is missing. The sample carries around 150,000 clones, roughly 85% recorded once. The gene calls are TRBV7-6 and TRBJ1-1; no clear D gene. The sequenced sample consisted of PBMCs. The sequence was obtained from a woman between 50 and 59 years old in good health and CMV-seropositive. DNA of the CDR3: TGTGCCAGCAGCTTAGGTTTCGGCACTGAAGCTTTCTTT. Translation gives CASSLGFGTEAFF.